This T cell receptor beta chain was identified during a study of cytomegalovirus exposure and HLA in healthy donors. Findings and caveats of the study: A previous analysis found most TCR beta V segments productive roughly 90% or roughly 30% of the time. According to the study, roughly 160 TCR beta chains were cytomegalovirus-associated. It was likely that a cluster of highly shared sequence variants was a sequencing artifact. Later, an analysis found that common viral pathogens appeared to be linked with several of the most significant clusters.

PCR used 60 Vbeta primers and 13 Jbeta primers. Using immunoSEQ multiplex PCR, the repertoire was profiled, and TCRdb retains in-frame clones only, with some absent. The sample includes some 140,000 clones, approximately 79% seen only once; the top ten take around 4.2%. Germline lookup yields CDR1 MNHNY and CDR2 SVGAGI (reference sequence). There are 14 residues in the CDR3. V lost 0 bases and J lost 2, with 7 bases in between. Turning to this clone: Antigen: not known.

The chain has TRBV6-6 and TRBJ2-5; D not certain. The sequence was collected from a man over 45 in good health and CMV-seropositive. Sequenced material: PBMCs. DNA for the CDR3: TGTGCCAGCAGTTACTCGAGGCAACAAGAGACCCAGTACTTC. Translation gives CASSYSRQQETQYF.